These 19 T cell receptor beta chains were all obtained from the same sample, sequenced in a study of response to subunit inactivated influenza vaccine. One entry per CDR3 protein results from TCRdb running MiXCR on the RT-PCR reads. The table includes about 800,000 distinct CDR3 sequences, approximately 22% detected once. The sequenced sample was PBMCs from blood, obtained roughly 5 days after vaccination. All receptors derive from a man in his fifties or sixties who received an inactivated influenza vaccine.

This clonotype was observed at least ten times. The chain links TRBV20-1 to TRBJ2-1; 13 nucleotides match TRBD2. Looked up from germline, CDR1 is DFQATT and CDR2 is SNEGSKA (reference sequence). This CDR3 spans 14 amino acids. V trimming: 5 bases; J trimming: 5 bases; junction bases outside the gene matches: 3. The CDR3 loop reads CSARGLAGDNEQFF. Here the CDR3 DNA reads TGCAGTGCTCGAGGACTAGCGGGAGACAATGAGCAGTTCTTC.

V usage is TRBV9 and J usage is TRBJ1-2; D gene uncertain. The V end lost 0 bases, the J end lost 3 bases, and 9 bases lay between the germline ends. Per the germline V gene, CDR1 is SGDLS and CDR2 is YYNGEE. The CDR3 contains 14 residues. This CDR3 reads CASSVDRTDYGYTF. The CDR3, as DNA: TGTGCCAGCAGCGTAGATAGGACTGACTATGGCTACACCTTC. The full variable domain, completed using reference TRBV9 and TRBJ1-2, is DSGVTQTPKHLITATGQRVTLRCSPRSGDLSVYWYQQSLDQGLQFLIQYYNGEERAKGNILERFSAQQFPDLHSELNLSSLELGDSALYFCASSVDRTDYGYTFGSGTRLTVV.

This clonotype was counted a few times. The chain has TRBV29-1 and TRBJ2-5; the D is unclear. Deletions cut 7 bases from V and 5 bases from J, with 17 bases between. CDR3 size: 13 residues. CDR1 and CDR2 (germline): SQVTM, ANQGSEA. CDR3 protein: CSALGAVGETQYF. CDR3 in DNA: TGCAGCGCCTTGGGTGCAGTCGGCGAGACCCAGTACTTC.

This clonotype has a handful of counts. J is TRBJ2-3 and V is TRBV19; 14 bases match TRBD2. The germline gives CDR1 LNHDA, CDR2 SQIVND (reference sequence). This CDR3 contains 18 residues. With V trimmed by 4 bases and J by 4 bases, 10 bases remained unmatched. This CDR3 reads CASSRAAAGLAGADTQYF. The CDR3 DNA reads as TGTGCCAGTAGTAGAGCAGCAGCGGGACTAGCGGGAGCAGATACGCAGTATTTT.

The chain combines TRBV4-3 with TRBJ2-7, with D perhaps assigned TRBD1 or TRBD2 (5 bases each). V was cut by 4 bases and J by 2 bases, with 15 bases left in between. The CDR3 has 15 residues. CDR1 is LGHNA, CDR2 YSLEER, per germline. In DNA form, the CDR3 reads TGCGCCAGCAGCCCGGGGCACGGGGTCACCTACGAGCAGTACTTC. Translated, it gives CASSPGHGVTYEQYF.

This rearrangement joins TRBV3-1 to TRBJ2-7; maybe TRBD1 (6 bases). V was shortened by 3 bases and J by 0 bases, with 15 bases between the two germline ends. There are 16 residues in the CDR3. Germline CDR1 reads LGHDT; CDR2 reads YNNKEL (reference sequence). CDR3 DNA sequence: TGTGCCAGCAGCCAGCTCCACCGGGACAACTCCTACGAGCAGTACTTC. Its protein is CASSQLHRDNSYEQYF.

The rearrangement links TRBV4-3 to TRBJ2-5; the match to TRBD1 covers 8 bases. The V segment lost 4 bases and the J segment 5 bases; nucleotides outside the gene matches: 15. CDR1 LGHNA and CDR2 YSLEER come from the germline V gene. The CDR3 totals 17 residues. Here the CDR3 DNA reads TGCGCCAGCAGCCGAGGACAGGGCGGTCAGTTTGGGGAGACCCAGTACTTC. This encodes CASSRGQGGQFGETQYF.

The J gene is TRBJ2-2, the V gene TRBV27; TRBD2 matches 10 bases. The germline V gene has CDR1 MNHEY and CDR2 SMNVEV (reference sequence). The CDR3 extends over 14 amino acids. J gave up 5 bases and V 8 bases, and 5 bases lay outside the gene matches. In DNA, the CDR3 is TGTGCCAGCGACTCTAGCGGGGGTACCGGGGAGCTGTTTTTT. Protein product: CASDSSGGTGELFF.

This clonotype was detected a few times. The chain couples TRBV6-2 or TRBV6-3 to TRBJ2-1; D remains ambiguous. This CDR3 is built from 16 residues. Germline CDR1 reads MNHEY; CDR2 reads SVGEGT. The V end was cut by 6 bases, the J end by 4 bases, with 19 bases between. This chain's CDR3 is CASRPEHGRRYNEQFF. DNA of the CDR3: TGTGCCAGCAGACCTGAACACGGTCGTAGATACAATGAGCAGTTCTTC.

Written as DNA, the CDR3 is TGCAGCGTTGAATGGGTTGCGAGTGAGCAGTTCTTC. This encodes CSVEWVASEQFF. The chain joins TRBV29-1 to TRBJ2-1, with unresolved D. Trimming pared 2 bases from V and 9 bases from J, leaving 11 bases between. The CDR3 has 12 amino acids. Per the germline V gene, CDR1 is SQVTM and CDR2 is ANQGSEA.

The table lists this clonotype with a few counts. The junction departs from the called germline gene at one end, perhaps through a read error. The chain couples TRBV12-3 or TRBV12-4 to TRBJ2-1, with D unresolved. The CDR3 sequence is 14 residues long. CDR3 DNA sequence: TGTGCCAGCAGACAAACTGACTCCCACAATGAGCAGTTCTTC. Residues: CASRQTDSHNEQFF.

This clonotype was observed a handful of times. The CDR3 DNA sequence: TGTGCCAGCAGTTTGGGGGGGCTGCGGAGCACAGATACGCAGTATTTT. Translation gives CASSLGGLRSTDTQYF. The chain recombines TRBV27 with TRBJ2-3; weak D call: TRBD2 (7 bases). Deletions cut 3 bases from V and 0 bases from J, with 13 bases between. Germline CDR1 reads MNHEY; CDR2 reads SMNVEV (reference sequence). The CDR3 contains 16 residues.

The table lists this clonotype with a few counts. This chain joins TRBV10-3 and TRBJ2-1; D is perhaps TRBD2 (6 bases). The CDR3 has 13 amino acids. CDR1 is ENHRY and CDR2 is SYGVKD in the germline V gene. The CDR3 spells CAIGGSGYNEQFF. The CDR3 DNA is TGTGCGATAGGAGGGTCGGGGTACAATGAGCAGTTCTTC.

This clonotype has just a few counts. V is TRBV20-1 and J is TRBJ2-1, with 7 nucleotides matching TRBD2. The J segment lost 9 bases and the V segment lost 0 bases, leaving 8 bases of the junction unmatched. The CDR3 sequence is 14 residues long. Germline V gene lookup returns CDR1 DFQATT and CDR2 SNEGSKA (reference sequence). The CDR3 DNA sequence: TGCAGTGCTAGAGATAGGACTAGTCCCAGTGAGCAGTTCTTC. It translates to CSARDRTSPSEQFF.

This clonotype has ten or more counts. The V gene is TRBV7-3, the J gene TRBJ2-3; TRBD2 agrees at 13 bases. With V trimmed by 2 bases and J by 5 bases, 4 bases remained unmatched. The CDR3 contains 16 residues. In germline, CDR1 is SGHTA, CDR2 FQGTGA. In DNA, the CDR3 is TGTGCCAGCAGCTTAGGACTAGCGGGAGTTGTAGATACGCAGTATTTT. Its translation is CASSLGLAGVVDTQYF.

This clonotype has a handful of counts. The chain links TRBV14 to TRBJ1-1; D is uncertain. CDR1 and CDR2 (germline): SGHDN, FVKESK. There are 14 residues in the CDR3. Trimming left V 5 bases short and J 1 base short, with 11 bases between. The CDR3 nucleotides read TGTGCCAGCAGCGAACCCGGGTGGAACACTGAAGCTTTCTTT. Its translation: CASSEPGWNTEAFF.

This clonotype was picked up a small number of times. The chain carries TRBV5-1 and TRBJ2-1; 9 bases match TRBD2. This CDR3 has 16 amino acids. The germline gives CDR1 SGHRS, CDR2 YFSETQ. V dropped 2 bases and J dropped 1; count of bases not matched to a gene: 4. The CDR3 coding sequence is TGCGCCAGCAGCTTCCGAGCGGGGGGATCCTACAATGAGCAGTTCTTC. The encoded protein is CASSFRAGGSYNEQFF.

The genes are TRBV12-3 or TRBV12-4 and TRBJ2-7; 9 bases agree with TRBD2. Trimming at V came to 5 bases and at J to 3 bases, leaving 5 bases not matched to a gene. CDR3 size: 14 residues. The CDR3 is CASSPLTSGYEQYF. Here the CDR3 DNA reads TGTGCCAGCAGTCCCTTGACTAGCGGCTACGAGCAGTACTTC.

In this sample, this clonotype turned up a few times. This chain connects TRBV30 to TRBJ1-2; possible D gene TRBD1, 5 bases. CDR1 GTSNPN and CDR2 SVGIG come from the germline V gene (reference sequence). The V end lost 6 bases, the J end lost 5 bases, and 22 bases lay between the germline ends. CDR3 length: 15 amino acids. The CDR3 bases are TGTGCCTGTAATGATACGCCAGAGAGGGGATATGGCTACACCTTC. Its protein product is CACNDTPERGYGYTF.